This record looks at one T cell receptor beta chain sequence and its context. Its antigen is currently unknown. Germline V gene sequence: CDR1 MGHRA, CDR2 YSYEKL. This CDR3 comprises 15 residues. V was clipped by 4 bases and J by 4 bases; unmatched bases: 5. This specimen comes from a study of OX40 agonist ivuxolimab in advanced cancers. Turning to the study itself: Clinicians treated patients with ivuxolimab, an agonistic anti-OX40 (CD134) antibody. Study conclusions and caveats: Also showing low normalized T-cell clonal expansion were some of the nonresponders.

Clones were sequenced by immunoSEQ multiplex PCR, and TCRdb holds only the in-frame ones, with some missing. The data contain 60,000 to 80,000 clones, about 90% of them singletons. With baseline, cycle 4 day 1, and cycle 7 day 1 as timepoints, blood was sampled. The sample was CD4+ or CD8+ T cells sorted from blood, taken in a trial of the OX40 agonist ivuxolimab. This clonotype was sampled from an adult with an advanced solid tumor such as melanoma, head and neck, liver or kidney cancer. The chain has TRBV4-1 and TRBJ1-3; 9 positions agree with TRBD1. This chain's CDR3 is CASSPTGTGGNTIYF. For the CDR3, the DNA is TGCGCCAGCAGCCCGACCGGGACAGGGGGAAACACCATATATTTT.